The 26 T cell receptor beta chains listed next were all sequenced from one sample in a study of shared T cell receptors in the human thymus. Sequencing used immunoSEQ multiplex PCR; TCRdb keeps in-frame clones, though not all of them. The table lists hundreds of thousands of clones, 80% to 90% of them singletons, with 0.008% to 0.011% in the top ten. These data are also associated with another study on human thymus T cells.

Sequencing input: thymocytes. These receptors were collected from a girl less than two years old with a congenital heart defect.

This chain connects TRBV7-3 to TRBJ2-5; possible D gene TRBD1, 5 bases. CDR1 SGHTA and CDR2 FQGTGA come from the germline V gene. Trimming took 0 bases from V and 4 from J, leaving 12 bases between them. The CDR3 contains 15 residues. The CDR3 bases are TGTGCCAGCAGCTTAACCAGGGCACCAGGAGAGACCCAGTACTTC. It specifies CASSLTRAPGETQYF.

The CDR3 region is CASSWRGGTALNTEAFF. Here the CDR3 DNA reads TGTGCCAGCAGCTGGCGGGGGGGGACAGCTCTGAACACTGAAGCTTTCTTT. The chain joins TRBV7-8 to TRBJ1-1; 7 bases line up with TRBD1. V shed 4 bases and J 0 bases; nucleotides not matched to a gene: 11. This CDR3 spans 17 amino acids. Germline V gives CDR1 SGHVS, CDR2 FQNEAQ.

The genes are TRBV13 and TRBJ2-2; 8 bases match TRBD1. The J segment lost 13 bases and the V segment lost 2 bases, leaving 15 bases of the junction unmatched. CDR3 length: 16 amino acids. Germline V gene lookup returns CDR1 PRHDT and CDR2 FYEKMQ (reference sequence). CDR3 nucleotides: TGTGCCAGCAGCTTAACTTTTGGGACAGGACTGATGGGGCTGTTTTTT. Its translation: CASSLTFGTGLMGLFF.

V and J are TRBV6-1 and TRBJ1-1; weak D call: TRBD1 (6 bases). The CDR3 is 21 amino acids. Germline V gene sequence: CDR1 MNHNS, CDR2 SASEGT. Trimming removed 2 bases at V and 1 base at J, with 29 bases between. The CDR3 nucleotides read TGTGCCAGCAGTGAATTATCCTGGGGGAAGGACAGTTCCTCTGGGAACACTGAAGCTTTCTTT. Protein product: CASSELSWGKDSSSGNTEAFF.

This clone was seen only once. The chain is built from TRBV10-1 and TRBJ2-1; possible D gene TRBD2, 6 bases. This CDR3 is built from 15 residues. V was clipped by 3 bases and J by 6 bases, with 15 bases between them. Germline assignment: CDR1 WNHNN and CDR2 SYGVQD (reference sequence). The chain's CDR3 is CASSDSTSCPNEQFF. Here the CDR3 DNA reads TGCGCCAGCAGTGATTCGACTAGTTGTCCCAATGAGCAGTTCTTC.

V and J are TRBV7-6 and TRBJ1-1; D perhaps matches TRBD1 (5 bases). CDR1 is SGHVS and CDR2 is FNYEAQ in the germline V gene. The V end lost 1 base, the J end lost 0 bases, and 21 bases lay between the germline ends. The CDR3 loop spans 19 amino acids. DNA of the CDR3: TGTGCCAGCAGCTTAGTTTCGGGGGACGGTGTGCGAATGAACACTGAAGCTTTCTTT. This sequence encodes CASSLVSGDGVRMNTEAFF.

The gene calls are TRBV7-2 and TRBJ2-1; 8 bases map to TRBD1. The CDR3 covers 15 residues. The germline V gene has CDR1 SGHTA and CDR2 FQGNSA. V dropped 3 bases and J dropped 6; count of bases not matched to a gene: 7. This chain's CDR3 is CASSLDGQGANEQFF. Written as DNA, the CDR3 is TGTGCCAGCAGCTTGGATGGCCAGGGGGCCAATGAGCAGTTCTTC.

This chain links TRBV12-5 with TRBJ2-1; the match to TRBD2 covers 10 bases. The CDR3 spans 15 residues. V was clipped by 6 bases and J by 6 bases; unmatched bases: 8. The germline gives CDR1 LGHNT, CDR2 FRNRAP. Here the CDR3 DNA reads TGTGCTAGTGGACCCGGGCTAGCGGGGGCCAATGAGCAGTTCTTC. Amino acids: CASGPGLAGANEQFF.

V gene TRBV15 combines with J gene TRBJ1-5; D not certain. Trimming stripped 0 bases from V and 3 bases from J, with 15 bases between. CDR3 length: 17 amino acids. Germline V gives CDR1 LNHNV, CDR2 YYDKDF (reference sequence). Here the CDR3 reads CATSRDGSGAPNQPQHF. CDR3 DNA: TGTGCCACCAGCAGAGATGGGTCGGGAGCTCCCAATCAGCCCCAGCATTTT.

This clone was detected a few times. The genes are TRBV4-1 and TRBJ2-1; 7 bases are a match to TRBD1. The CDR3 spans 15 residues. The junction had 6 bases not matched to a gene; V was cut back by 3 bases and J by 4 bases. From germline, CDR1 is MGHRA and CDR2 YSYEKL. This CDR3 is CASSHGMTGYNEQFF. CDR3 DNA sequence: TGCGCCAGCAGCCACGGAATGACAGGGTACAATGAGCAGTTCTTC.

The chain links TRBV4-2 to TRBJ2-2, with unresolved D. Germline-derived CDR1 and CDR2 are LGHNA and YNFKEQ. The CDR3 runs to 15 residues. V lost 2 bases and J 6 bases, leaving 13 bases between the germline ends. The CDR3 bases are TGTGCCAGCAGCCAACCTAACGACTGGCCCGGGGAGCTGTTTTTT. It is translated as CASSQPNDWPGELFF.

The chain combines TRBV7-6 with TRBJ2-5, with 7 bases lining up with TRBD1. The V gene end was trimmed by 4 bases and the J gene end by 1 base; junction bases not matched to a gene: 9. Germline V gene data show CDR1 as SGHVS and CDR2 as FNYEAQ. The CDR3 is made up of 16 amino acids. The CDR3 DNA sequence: TGTGCCAGCAGCTACCCGGACAGGAACCTCCAAGAGACCCAGTACTTC. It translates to CASSYPDRNLQETQYF.

In DNA, the CDR3 is TGTGCCTGGTCCGACACCACCTACGAGCAGTACTTC. Amino acid sequence: CAWSDTTYEQYF. The chain combines TRBV30 with TRBJ2-7; D is ambiguous. Between the trimmed V and J ends, which lost 5 bases and 2 bases, there was a span of 10 bases. The length of the CDR3 is 12 residues. Germline values: CDR1 GTSNPN, CDR2 SVGIG (reference sequence).

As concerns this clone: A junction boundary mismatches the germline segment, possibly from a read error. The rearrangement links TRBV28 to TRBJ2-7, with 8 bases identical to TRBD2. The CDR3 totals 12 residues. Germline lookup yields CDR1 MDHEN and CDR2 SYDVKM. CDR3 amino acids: CTSSGAVDEQYF. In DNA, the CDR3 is TGCACCAGTAGCGGGGCCGTCGACGAGCAGTACTTC.

This CDR3 reads CASSGDRVAGELFF. CDR3 bases: TGTGCCAGCAGCGGGGACAGGGTAGCAGGGGAGCTGTTTTTT. This chain joins TRBV9 and TRBJ2-2, with 9 bases lining up with TRBD1. V lost 3 bases and J lost 8; bases outside the gene matches: 5. Germline CDR1 SGDLS, CDR2 YYNGEE. The CDR3 extends over 14 amino acids.

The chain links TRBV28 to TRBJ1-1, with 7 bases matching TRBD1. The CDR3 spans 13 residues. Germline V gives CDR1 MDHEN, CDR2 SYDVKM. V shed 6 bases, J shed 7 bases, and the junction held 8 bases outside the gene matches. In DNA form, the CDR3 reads TGTGCCAGCAGCACCGACAGGGTCGGTGAAGCTTTCTTT. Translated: CASSTDRVGEAFF.

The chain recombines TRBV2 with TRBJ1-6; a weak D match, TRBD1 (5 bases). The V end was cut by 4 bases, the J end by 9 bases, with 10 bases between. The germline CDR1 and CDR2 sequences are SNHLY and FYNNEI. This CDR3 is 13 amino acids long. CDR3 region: CASSVPGRSPLHF. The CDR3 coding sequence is TGTGCCAGCAGTGTCCCAGGGCGTTCACCCCTCCACTTT.

The CDR3 DNA reads as TGTGCCAGCAGTGAAGATAGCGCGGGGACAGATACGCAGTATTTT. This sequence encodes CASSEDSAGTDTQYF. The J gene is TRBJ2-3, the V gene TRBV6-1; a weak D match, TRBD2 (6 bases). The CDR3 loop spans 15 amino acids. The germline gives CDR1 MNHNS, CDR2 SASEGT. Trimming took off 1 base at V and 3 bases at J, with 11 bases between the two ends.

CDR3 DNA sequence: TGTGCCAGCAGTCGACAGGGAAGTGGCTACACCTTC. It translates to CASSRQGSGYTF. V and J are TRBV7-9 and TRBJ1-2, with 7 bases fitting TRBD1. Germline CDR1 is SEHNR and CDR2 is FQNEAQ (reference sequence). CDR3 length: 12 residues. The V gene end was trimmed by 6 bases and the J gene end by 7 bases; junction bases not matched to a gene: 5.

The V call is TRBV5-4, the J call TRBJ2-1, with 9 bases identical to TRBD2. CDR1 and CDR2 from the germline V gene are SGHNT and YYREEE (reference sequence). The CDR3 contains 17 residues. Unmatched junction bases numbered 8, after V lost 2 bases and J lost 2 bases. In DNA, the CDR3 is TGTGCCAGCAGCTTAGGGGGGGAGCGGGGGGCCTACAATGAGCAGTTCTTC. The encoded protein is CASSLGGERGAYNEQFF.

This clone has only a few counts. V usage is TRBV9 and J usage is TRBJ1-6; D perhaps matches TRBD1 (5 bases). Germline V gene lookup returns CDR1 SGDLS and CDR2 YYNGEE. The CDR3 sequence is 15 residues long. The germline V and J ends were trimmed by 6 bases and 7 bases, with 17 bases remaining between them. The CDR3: CASNRGGVLNSPLHF. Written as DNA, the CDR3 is TGTGCCAGCAACCGGGGGGGGGTACTAAATTCACCCCTCCACTTT. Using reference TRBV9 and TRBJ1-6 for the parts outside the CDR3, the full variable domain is DSGVTQTPKHLITATGQRVTLRCSPRSGDLSVYWYQQSLDQGLQFLIQYYNGEERAKGNILERFSAQQFPDLHSELNLSSLELGDSALYFCASNRGGVLNSPLHFGNGTRLTVT.

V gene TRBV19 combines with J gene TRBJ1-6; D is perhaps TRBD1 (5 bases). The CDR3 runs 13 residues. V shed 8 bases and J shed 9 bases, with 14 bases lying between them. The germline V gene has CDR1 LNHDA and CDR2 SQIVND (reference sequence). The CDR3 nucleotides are TGTGCCAGTGACGACTCGGGGGGTTCACCCCTCCACTTT. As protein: CASDDSGGSPLHF.

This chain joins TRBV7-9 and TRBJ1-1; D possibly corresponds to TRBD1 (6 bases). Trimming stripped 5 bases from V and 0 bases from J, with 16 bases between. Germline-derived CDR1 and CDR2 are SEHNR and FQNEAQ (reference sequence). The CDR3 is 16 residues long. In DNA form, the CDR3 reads TGTGCCAGCAGCCCAATACCGGGGGGCCTGAACACTGAAGCTTTCTTT. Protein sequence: CASSPIPGGLNTEAFF.

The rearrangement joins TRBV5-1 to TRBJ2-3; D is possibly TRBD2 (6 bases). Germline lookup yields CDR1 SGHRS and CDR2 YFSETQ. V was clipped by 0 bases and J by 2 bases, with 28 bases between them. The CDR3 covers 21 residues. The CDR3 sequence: CASSLAVRVGGAPLHTDTQYF. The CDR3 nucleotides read TGCGCCAGCAGCTTGGCGGTTCGGGTCGGCGGGGCCCCCCTCCACACAGATACGCAGTATTTT.

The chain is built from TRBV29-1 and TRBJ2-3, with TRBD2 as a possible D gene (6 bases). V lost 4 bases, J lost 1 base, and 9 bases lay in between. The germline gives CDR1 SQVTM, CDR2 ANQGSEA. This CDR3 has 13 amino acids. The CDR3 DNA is TGCAGCGTTGTAGGAGGGGGCACAGATACGCAGTATTTT. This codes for CSVVGGGTDTQYF.

The CDR3 protein is CASSLLVTGIYGYTF. The CDR3 coding sequence is TGTGCCAGCAGCTTACTCGTGACAGGGATCTACGGCTACACCTTC. The chain links TRBV5-6 to TRBJ1-2; 7 bases align to TRBD1. Trimming cost V 2 bases and J 8 bases; bases outside gene matches: 12. This CDR3 is built from 15 residues. Germline CDR1 and CDR2: SGHDT and YYEEEE.